A selection of T cell receptor beta chains follows, all from one sample in a study of OX40 agonist ivuxolimab in advanced cancers. Assay: immunoSEQ multiplex PCR; the TCRdb copy retains only in-frame clones and omits some. This sample has about 55,000 clones, with around 80% found just once. The sample here was CD4+ or CD8+ T cells sorted from blood, taken in a trial of the OX40 agonist ivuxolimab. These receptors came from an adult with an advanced solid tumor such as melanoma, head and neck, liver or kidney cancer. Both conserved end residues are part of each CDR3. Fields, in order: CDR3 protein, CDR3 DNA, J gene, D gene, clone size, V gene. A D gene is named only where the DNA matches it firmly. Only part of the rows carry a size: once, few, many, or a class if the clone is expanded.

CDR3: CASSTQGARTEAFF; DNA: TGTGCCAGTAGTACTCAGGGGGCGAGAACTGAAGCTTTCTTT; J: TRBJ1-1; D: TRBD1; size: NA; V: TRBV19
CDR3: CASSSRRGSTEAFF; DNA: TGTGCCAGCAGCTCCCGGAGGGGGAGCACTGAAGCTTTCTTT; J: TRBJ1-1; D: NA; size: NA; V: TRBV7-2
CDR3: CASSEINRSWQETQYF; DNA: TGTGCCAGCAGTGAAATTAACAGGTCATGGCAAGAGACCCAGTACTTC; J: TRBJ2-5; D: NA; size: NA; V: TRBV6-1
CDR3: CASSAGGGSSYEQYF; DNA: TGTGCCAGCAGCGCGGGGGGCGGGTCATCTTACGAGCAGTACTTC; J: TRBJ2-7; D: NA; size: NA; V: TRBV9
CDR3: CASSLRYRVGTEAFF; DNA: TGTGCCAGCAGTTTAAGGTACAGGGTAGGGACTGAAGCTTTCTTT; J: TRBJ1-1; D: NA; size: NA; V: TRBV28
CDR3: CASSPGAYYEQYF; DNA: TGTGCCAGCAGCCCGGGGGCATATTACGAGCAGTACTTC; J: TRBJ2-7; D: NA; size: NA; V: TRBV6-6
CDR3: CASSFESRGYGYTF; DNA: TGCGCCAGCAGCTTCGAATCTAGGGGCTATGGCTACACCTTC; J: TRBJ1-2; D: NA; size: once; V: TRBV5-1
CDR3: CASSISGGTTDTQYF; DNA: TGTGCCAGTAGTATTAGCGGGGGGACCACAGATACGCAGTATTTT; J: TRBJ2-3; D: TRBD2; size: NA; V: TRBV19
CDR3: CASSLQLAWDEQFF; DNA: TGTGCCAGCAGTTTACAGCTAGCTTGGGATGAGCAGTTCTTC; J: TRBJ2-1; D: NA; size: NA; V: TRBV27
CDR3: CASSIRQGDRGTGELFF; DNA: TGTGCCAGTAGTATTCGGCAGGGCGACAGGGGCACCGGGGAGCTGTTTTTT; J: TRBJ2-2; D: TRBD1; size: NA; V: TRBV19
CDR3: CASSSGGTSGPSYEQYF; DNA: TGCGCCAGCAGCTCCGGGGGCACTAGCGGACCCTCCTACGAGCAGTACTTC; J: TRBJ2-7; D: TRBD2; size: NA; V: TRBV5-1
CDR3: CASSPGFGDTEAFF; DNA: TGTGCCAGCTCCCCAGGGTTCGGGGACACTGAAGCTTTCTTT; J: TRBJ1-1; D: NA; size: NA; V: TRBV18
CDR3: CSVGARTNSYEQYF; DNA: TGCAGCGTTGGTGCAAGGACGAACTCCTACGAGCAGTACTTC; J: TRBJ2-7; D: NA; size: NA; V: TRBV29-1
CDR3: CASSEALGLYSNQPQHF; DNA: TGTGCCAGCAGTGAAGCCCTGGGACTCTATAGCAATCAGCCCCAGCATTTT; J: TRBJ1-5; D: NA; size: NA; V: TRBV2
CDR3: CASSYFRGLQETQYF; DNA: TGTGCCAGCAGTTACTTCCGGGGGCTACAAGAGACCCAGTACTTC; J: TRBJ2-5; D: NA; size: NA; V: TRBV6-6
CDR3: CASSFGLGTEAFF; DNA: TGCGCCAGCAGCTTCGGACTGGGCACTGAAGCTTTCTTT; J: TRBJ1-1; D: NA; size: NA; V: TRBV5-1
CDR3: CASRRGTTNEKLFF; DNA: TGTGCCAGCAGGAGGGGGACAACTAATGAAAAACTGTTTTTT; J: TRBJ1-4; D: NA; size: once; V: TRBV9
CDR3: CAWSVVAGNTIYF; DNA: TGTGCCTGGAGTGTAGTGGCTGGAAACACCATATATTTT; J: TRBJ1-3; D: NA; size: NA; V: TRBV30
CDR3: CASSLEQGGTYEQYF; DNA: TGTGCCAGCAGCTTAGAACAGGGGGGGACCTACGAGCAGTACTTC; J: TRBJ2-7; D: NA; size: NA; V: TRBV7-2
CDR3: CATRDSPLSGNTIYF; DNA: TGTGCCACTCGAGACTCCCCCCTCTCTGGAAACACCATATATTTT; J: TRBJ1-3; D: NA; size: NA; V: TRBV19
CDR3: CASSLGLAGGQETQYF; DNA: TGTGCCAGCAGTTTGGGACTAGCGGGGGGGCAAGAGACCCAGTACTTC; J: TRBJ2-5; D: TRBD2; size: NA; V: TRBV6-5
CDR3: CASSPGQGASTGELFF; DNA: TGTGCCAGCAGTCCCGGACAGGGGGCAAGTACCGGGGAGCTGTTTTTT; J: TRBJ2-2; D: TRBD1; size: NA; V: TRBV11-2
CDR3: CASSQVSGSLNSPLHF; DNA: TGTGCCAGCAGCCAAGTCTCCGGGAGTTTAAATTCACCCCTCCACTTT; J: TRBJ1-6; D: NA; size: NA; V: TRBV14
CDR3: CASSQVQGYSEAFF; DNA: TGCGCCAGCAGCCAAGTACAGGGGTACTCTGAAGCTTTCTTT; J: TRBJ1-1; D: TRBD1; size: few; V: TRBV4-1
CDR3: CASTLEGTSYEQYF; DNA: TGTGCCAGCACCCTAGAGGGCACCTCCTACGAGCAGTACTTC; J: TRBJ2-7; D: NA; size: NA; V: TRBV6-1
CDR3: CASSQGAPVAYNEQFF; DNA: TGTGCCAGCAGCCAGGGGGCTCCCGTCGCCTACAATGAGCAGTTCTTC; J: TRBJ2-1; D: NA; size: NA; V: TRBV21-1
CDR3: CASSLTPTGIAYEQYF; DNA: TGTGCCAGCAGTTTAACCCCGACAGGGATTGCCTACGAGCAGTACTTC; J: TRBJ2-7; D: TRBD1; size: NA; V: TRBV27
CDR3: CASSVLAGGYEQFF; DNA: TGCGCCAGCAGTGTACTAGCGGGAGGCTATGAGCAGTTCTTC; J: TRBJ2-1; D: TRBD2; size: NA; V: TRBV10-2
CDR3: CASSSGGIAGSNEQFF; DNA: TGTGCCAGCAGCTCTGGCGGGATAGCGGGGAGCAATGAGCAGTTCTTC; J: TRBJ2-1; D: NA; size: NA; V: TRBV21-1
CDR3: CASSGQGWLGAFF; DNA: TGTGCCAGCAGTGGACAGGGATGGTTAGGAGCTTTCTTT; J: TRBJ1-1; D: TRBD1; size: NA; V: TRBV25-1
CDR3: CASSKNLGTYEQYF; DNA: TGTGCCAGCAGCAAGAATCTGGGGACCTACGAGCAGTACTTC; J: TRBJ2-7; D: NA; size: NA; V: TRBV21-1
CDR3: CATNTIFGPGQLAKNIQYF; DNA: TGTGCCACCAATACGATTTTCGGACCGGGACAACTAGCCAAAAACATTCAGTACTTC; J: TRBJ2-4; D: NA; size: once; V: TRBV15
CDR3: CASSPLGGGGLSPFEQYF; DNA: TGTGCCAGTAGTCCCCTAGGTGGAGGGGGACTATCCCCTTTCGAGCAGTACTTC; J: TRBJ2-7; D: NA; size: NA; V: TRBV19
CDR3: CASSLAVGQGNQPQHF; DNA: TGTGCCAGCAGCTTAGCGGTTGGACAGGGCAATCAGCCCCAGCATTTT; J: TRBJ1-5; D: TRBD1; size: NA; V: TRBV7-8
CDR3: CASSPEGTRGPNEQFF; DNA: TGTGCCAGCAGCCCCGAGGGGACTAGGGGCCCGAATGAGCAGTTCTTC; J: TRBJ2-1; D: TRBD2; size: NA; V: TRBV7-2
CDR3: CASSLAGMAGELFF; DNA: TGTGCCAGCAGCTTAGCCGGGATGGCCGGGGAGCTGTTTTTT; J: TRBJ2-2; D: NA; size: NA; V: TRBV7-9
CDR3: CASKSGAFNEKLFF; DNA: TGTGCCAGCAAAAGCGGGGCTTTTAATGAAAAACTGTTTTTT; J: TRBJ1-4; D: NA; size: NA; V: TRBV6-5